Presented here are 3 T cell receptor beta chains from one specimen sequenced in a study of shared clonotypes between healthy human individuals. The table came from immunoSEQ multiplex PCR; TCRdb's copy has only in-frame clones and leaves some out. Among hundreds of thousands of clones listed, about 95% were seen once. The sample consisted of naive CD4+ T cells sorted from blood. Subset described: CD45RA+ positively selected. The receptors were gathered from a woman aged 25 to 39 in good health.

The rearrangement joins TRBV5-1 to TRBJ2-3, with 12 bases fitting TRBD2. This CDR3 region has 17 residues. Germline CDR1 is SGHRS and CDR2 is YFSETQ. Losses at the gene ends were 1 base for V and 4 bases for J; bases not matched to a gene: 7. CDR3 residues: CASSLSSGRARADTQYF. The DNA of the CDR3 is TGCGCCAGCAGCTTGTCTAGCGGGAGGGCCAGAGCAGATACGCAGTATTTT.

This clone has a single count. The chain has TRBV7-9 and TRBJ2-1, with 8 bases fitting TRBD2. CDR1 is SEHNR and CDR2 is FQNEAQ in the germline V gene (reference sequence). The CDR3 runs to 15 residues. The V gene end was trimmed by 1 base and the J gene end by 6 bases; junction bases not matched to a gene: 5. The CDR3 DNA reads TGTGCCAGCAGCTTAGAGGCTCTAGCGGGCAATGAGCAGTTCTTC. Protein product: CASSLEALAGNEQFF.

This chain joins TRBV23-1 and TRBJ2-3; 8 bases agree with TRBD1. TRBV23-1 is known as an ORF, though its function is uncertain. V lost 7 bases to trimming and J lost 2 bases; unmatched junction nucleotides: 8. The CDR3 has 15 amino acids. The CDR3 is CASKADRADTDTQYF. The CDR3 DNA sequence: TGCGCCAGCAAAGCGGACAGGGCAGACACAGATACGCAGTATTTT.